This T cell receptor beta chain was captured by sequencing in a study of PD-L1 blockade in urothelial cancer. Study-wide background: Blood was tested 3 weeks (second dose) and 6 weeks into treatment. Specimens of blood held a median count of about 150,000 T cells.

V shed 0 bases, J shed 2 bases, and the junction held 13 bases outside the gene matches. Germline CDR1 is LNHNV and CDR2 is YYDKDF (reference sequence). CDR3 size: 19 residues. The method was immunoSEQ multiplex PCR; TCRdb's version includes in-frame clones alone and lacks a portion of them. The repertoire has around 110,000 clones, around 90% of them found once; the top ten carry around 3.7%. The time point is: peripheral blood 6 weeks after treatment start. Diagnoses among patients were locally advanced or metastatic urothelial carcinoma. This specimen was PBMCs, taken around atezolizumab (anti-PD-L1) treatment. The sequence derives from a man aged 60 to 75 with urothelial cancer. This chain links TRBV15 with TRBJ2-4, with TRBD1 identical over 7 bases. CDR3 loop: CATSRDKAGSQGTKNIQYF. CDR3 nucleotide sequence: TGTGCCACCAGCAGAGATAAGGCAGGGTCACAGGGGACCAAAAACATTCAGTACTTC.